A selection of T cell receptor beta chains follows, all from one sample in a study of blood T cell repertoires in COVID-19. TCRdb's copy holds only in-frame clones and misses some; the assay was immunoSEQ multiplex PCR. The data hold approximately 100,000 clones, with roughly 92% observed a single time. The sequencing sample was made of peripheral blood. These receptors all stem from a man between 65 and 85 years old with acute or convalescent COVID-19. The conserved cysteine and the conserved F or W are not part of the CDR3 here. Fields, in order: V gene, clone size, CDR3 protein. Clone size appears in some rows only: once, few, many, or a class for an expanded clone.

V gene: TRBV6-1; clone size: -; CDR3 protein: ASSEARVLPSNQPQH
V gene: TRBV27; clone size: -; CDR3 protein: ASSPLGSGTTDNEQF
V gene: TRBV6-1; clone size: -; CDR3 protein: ASSANREYSNQPQH
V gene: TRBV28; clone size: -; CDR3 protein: ASSLGDSNEKLF
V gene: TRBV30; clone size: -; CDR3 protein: AWSVQGDTEAF
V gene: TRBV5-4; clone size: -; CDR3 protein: ASSLAGVPTGELF
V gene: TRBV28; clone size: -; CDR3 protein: ASYRDSMNTEAF
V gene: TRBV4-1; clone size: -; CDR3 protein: ASSHITTEPGEQY
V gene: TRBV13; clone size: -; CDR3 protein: ASSSTSGGPNEQF
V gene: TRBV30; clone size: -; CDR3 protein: ASARGFYGYT
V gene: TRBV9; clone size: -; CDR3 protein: ASSVGGFTEAF
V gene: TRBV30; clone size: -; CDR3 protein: AWGRGTQETQY
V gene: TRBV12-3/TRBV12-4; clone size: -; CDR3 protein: ASTQGFNTEAF
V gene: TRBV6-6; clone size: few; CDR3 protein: ASSTPGGRTQY
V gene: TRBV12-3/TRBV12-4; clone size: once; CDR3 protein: ASSLAGGETQY
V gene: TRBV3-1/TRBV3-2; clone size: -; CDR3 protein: ASSQRGTGRSPLH
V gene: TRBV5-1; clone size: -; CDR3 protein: ASSVTGQGGTEAF
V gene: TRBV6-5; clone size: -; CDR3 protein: ASSYYEGTDTQY
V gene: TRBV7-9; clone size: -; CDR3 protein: ASSLDRGGEQY
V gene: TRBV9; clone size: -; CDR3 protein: ASSVGAGGEQY
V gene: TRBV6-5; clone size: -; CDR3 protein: ASSRDRGTGELF